This TCR beta chain appears in the sequencing data of a study of vaccination and CD4 T cells after COVID-19. Sequencing of cultured CD4+ T cell DNA used the Oncomine TCR Beta short-read assay. TCRdb re-derived calls from the PCR reads in MiXCR, one entry per CDR3 protein. The sample records more than 9,500 distinct CDR3 sequences, over 40% being singletons. Regarding treatment: approximately 11-day PBMC culture with coronavirus spike peptide pools or control peptides (ViraFEST assay). The germline V and J ends were trimmed by 0 bases and 8 bases, with 8 bases remaining between them. This CDR3 contains 14 residues. CDR1 is KGHSH and CDR2 is LQKENI in the germline V gene. Concerning this clonotype itself: As yet, its antigen is unknown.

V usage is TRBV18 and J usage is TRBJ1-6; no clear D gene. The source was cultured CD4+ T cells from blood, collected after SARS-CoV-2 vaccination. This clonotype originated in a human donor with COVID-19. The CDR3 region has the DNA TGTGCCAGCTCACCACCTGATTTTGATTCACCCCTCCACTTT. Translation gives CASSPPDFDSPLHF.